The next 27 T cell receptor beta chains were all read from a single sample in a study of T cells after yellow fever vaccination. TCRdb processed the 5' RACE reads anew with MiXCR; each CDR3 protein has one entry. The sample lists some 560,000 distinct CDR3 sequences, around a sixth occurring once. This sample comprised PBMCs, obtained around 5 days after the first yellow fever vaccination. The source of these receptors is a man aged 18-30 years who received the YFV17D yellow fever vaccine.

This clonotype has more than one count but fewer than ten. The CDR3, as DNA: TGTGCCAGCATCCCCGGGCCAGGGGGCAGTGGGGCCAACGTCCTGACTTTC. The encoded protein is CASIPGPGGSGANVLTF. The J gene is TRBJ2-6, the V gene TRBV2; 8 bases fit TRBD1. The V gene's germline CDR1 is SNHLY and CDR2 FYNNEI. Trimming removed 7 bases from V and 3 bases from J; junction bases left unmatched: 11. The CDR3 has 17 residues.

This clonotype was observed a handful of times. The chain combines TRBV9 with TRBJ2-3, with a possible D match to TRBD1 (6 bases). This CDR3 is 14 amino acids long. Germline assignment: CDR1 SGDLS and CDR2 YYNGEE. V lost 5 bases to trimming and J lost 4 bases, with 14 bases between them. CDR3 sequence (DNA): TGTGCCAGCAGTTTATTGGGGGCGGCAGATACGCAGTATTTT. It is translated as CASSLLGAADTQYF.

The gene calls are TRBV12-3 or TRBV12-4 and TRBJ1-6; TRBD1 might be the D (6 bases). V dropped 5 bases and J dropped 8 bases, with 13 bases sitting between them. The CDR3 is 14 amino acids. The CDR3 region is CASSTARGYSPLHF. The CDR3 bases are TGTGCCAGCAGTACCGCCAGGGGATATTCACCCCTCCACTTT.

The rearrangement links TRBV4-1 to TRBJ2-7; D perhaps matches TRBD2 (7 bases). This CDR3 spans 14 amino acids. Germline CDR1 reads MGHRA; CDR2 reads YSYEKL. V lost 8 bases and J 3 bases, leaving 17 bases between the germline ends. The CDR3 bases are TGCGCCAGCGCAAAAGGGGGGGCTGGCTACGAGCAGTACTTC. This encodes CASAKGGAGYEQYF.

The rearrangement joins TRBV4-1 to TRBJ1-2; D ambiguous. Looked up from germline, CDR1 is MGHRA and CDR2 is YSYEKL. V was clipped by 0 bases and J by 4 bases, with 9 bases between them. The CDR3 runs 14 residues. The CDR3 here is CASSQDSLFYGYTF. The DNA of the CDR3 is TGCGCCAGCAGCCAAGACAGCCTTTTCTATGGCTACACCTTC.

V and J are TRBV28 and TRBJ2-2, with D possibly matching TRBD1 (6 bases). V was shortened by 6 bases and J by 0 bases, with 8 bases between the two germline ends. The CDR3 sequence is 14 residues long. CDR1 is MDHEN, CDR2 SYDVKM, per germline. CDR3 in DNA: TGTGCCAGCAGGCGACAGGCGAACACCGGGGAGCTGTTTTTT. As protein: CASRRQANTGELFF.

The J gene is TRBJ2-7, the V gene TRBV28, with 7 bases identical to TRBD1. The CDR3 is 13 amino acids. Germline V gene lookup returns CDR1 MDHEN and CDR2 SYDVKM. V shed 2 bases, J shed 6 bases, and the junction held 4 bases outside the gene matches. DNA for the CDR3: TGTGCCAGCAGTTTAAGGGACAGAGGCGAGCAGTACGTC. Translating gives CASSLRDRGEQYV.

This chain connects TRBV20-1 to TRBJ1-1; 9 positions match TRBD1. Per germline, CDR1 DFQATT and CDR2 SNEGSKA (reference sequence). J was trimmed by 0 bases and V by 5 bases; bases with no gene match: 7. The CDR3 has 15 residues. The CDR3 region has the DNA TGCAGTGCTCCAATGGGACAGGGCTTGAACACTGAAGCTTTCTTT. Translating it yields CSAPMGQGLNTEAFF.

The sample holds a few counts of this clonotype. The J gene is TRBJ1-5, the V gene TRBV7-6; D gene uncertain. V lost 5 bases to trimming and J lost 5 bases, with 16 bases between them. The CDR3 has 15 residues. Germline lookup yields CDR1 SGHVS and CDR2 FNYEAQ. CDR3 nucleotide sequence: TGTGCCAGCAGCCGGGCGCAACCTTACGATCAGCCCCAGCATTTT. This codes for CASSRAQPYDQPQHF.

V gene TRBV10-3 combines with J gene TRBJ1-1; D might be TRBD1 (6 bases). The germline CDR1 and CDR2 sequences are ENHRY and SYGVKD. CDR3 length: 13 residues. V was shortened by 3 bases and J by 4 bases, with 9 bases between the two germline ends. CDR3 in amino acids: CAISDRGGTEAFF. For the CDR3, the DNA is TGTGCCATCAGTGACAGGGGAGGCACTGAAGCTTTCTTT.

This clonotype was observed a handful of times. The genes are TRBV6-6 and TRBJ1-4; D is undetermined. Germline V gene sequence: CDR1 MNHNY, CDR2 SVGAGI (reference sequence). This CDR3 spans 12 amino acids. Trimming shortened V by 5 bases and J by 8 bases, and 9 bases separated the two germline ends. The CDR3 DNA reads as TGTGCCAGCAGTCTCAAGCTAGAAAAACTGTTTTTT. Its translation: CASSLKLEKLFF.

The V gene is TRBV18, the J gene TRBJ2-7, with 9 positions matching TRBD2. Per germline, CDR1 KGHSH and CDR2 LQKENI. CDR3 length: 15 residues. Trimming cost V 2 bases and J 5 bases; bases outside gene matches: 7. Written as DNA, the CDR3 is TGTGCCAGCTCACCAACGGAACTAGCGGGCCACGAGCAGTACTTC. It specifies CASSPTELAGHEQYF.

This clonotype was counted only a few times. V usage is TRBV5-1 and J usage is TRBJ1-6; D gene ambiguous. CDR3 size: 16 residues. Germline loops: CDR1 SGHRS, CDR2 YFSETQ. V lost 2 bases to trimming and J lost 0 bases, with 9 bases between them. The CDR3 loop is CASSFQLSSYNSPLHF. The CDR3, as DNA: TGCGCCAGCAGCTTCCAGCTAAGCTCCTATAATTCACCCCTCCACTTT.

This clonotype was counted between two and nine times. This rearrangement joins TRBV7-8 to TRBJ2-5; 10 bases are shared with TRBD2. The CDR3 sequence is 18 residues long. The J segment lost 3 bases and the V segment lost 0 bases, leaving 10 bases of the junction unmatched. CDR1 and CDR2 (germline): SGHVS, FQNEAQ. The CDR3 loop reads CASSLAWKRGGGEETQYF. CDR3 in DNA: TGTGCCAGCAGCTTAGCCTGGAAGCGGGGGGGAGGCGAAGAGACCCAGTACTTC.

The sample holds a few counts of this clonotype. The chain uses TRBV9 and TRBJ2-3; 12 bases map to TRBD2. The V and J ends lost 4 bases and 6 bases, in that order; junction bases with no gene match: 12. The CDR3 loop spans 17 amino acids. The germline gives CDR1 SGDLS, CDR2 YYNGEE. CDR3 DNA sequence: TGTGCCAGCAGCCCAAGGACTAGCGGGGCCTCCAGTGATACGCAGTATTTT. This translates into CASSPRTSGASSDTQYF. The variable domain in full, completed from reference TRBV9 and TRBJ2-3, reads DSGVTQTPKHLITATGQRVTLRCSPRSGDLSVYWYQQSLDQGLQFLIQYYNGEERAKGNILERFSAQQFPDLHSELNLSSLELGDSALYFCASSPRTSGASSDTQYFGPGTRLTVL.

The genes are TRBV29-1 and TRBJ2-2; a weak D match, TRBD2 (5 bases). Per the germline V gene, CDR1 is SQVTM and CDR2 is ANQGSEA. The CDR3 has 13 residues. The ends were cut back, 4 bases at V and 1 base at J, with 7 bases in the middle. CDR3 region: CSVVAGNTGELFF. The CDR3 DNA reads TGCAGCGTTGTCGCGGGGAACACCGGGGAGCTGTTTTTT.

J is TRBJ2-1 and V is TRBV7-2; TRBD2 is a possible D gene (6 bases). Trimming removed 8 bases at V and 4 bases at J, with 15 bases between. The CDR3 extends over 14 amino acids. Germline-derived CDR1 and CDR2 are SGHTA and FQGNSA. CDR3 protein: CASRRGLPYNEQFF. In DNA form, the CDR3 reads TGTGCCAGCCGGCGGGGCCTCCCATACAATGAGCAGTTCTTC.

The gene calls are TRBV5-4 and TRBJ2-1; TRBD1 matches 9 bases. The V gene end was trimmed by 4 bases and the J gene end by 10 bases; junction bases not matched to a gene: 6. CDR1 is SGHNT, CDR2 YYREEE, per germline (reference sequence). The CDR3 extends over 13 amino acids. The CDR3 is CASSVGQGLEQFF. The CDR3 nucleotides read TGTGCCAGCAGCGTGGGACAGGGATTAGAGCAGTTCTTC.

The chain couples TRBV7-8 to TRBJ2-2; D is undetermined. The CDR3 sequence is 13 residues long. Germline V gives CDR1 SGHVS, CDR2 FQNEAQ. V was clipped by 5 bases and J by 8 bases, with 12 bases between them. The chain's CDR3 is CASSLGWEGELFF. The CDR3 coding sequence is TGTGCCAGCAGCCTCGGTTGGGAAGGGGAGCTGTTTTTT.

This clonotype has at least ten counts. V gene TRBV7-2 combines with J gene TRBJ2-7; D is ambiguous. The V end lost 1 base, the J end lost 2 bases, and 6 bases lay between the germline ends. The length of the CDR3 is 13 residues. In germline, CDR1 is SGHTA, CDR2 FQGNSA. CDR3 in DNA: TGTGCCAGCAGCTTAGAACACACCTACGAGCAGTACGTC. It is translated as CASSLEHTYEQYV.

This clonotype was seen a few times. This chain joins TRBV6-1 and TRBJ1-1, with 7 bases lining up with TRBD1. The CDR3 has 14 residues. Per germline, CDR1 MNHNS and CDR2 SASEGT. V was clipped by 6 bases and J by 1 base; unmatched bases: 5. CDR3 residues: CASRSTGANTEAFF. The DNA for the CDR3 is TGTGCCAGCAGGTCTACAGGGGCGAACACTGAAGCTTTCTTT.

CDR3 residues: CASTPGESGANVLTF. CDR3 nucleotides: TGTGCCAGCACCCCGGGGGAGTCTGGGGCCAACGTCCTGACTTTC. The chain joins TRBV12-3 or TRBV12-4 to TRBJ2-6; D is possibly TRBD2 (6 bases). The V end lost 7 bases, the J end lost 1 base, and 11 bases lay between the germline ends. CDR3 length: 15 residues.

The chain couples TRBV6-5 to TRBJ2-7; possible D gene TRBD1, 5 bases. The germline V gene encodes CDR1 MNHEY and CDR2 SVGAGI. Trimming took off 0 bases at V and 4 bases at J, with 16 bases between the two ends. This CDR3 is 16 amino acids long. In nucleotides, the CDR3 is TGTGCCAGCAGTTACTCGCTATCAGGGCTGGGATACGAGCAGTACTTC. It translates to CASSYSLSGLGYEQYF.

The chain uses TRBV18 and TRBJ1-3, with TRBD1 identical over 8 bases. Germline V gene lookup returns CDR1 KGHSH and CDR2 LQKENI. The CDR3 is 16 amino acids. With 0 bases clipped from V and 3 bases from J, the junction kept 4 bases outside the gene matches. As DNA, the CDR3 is TGTGCCAGCTCACCACCCCAGGGGGCACATGGAAACACCATATATTTT. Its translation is CASSPPQGAHGNTIYF.

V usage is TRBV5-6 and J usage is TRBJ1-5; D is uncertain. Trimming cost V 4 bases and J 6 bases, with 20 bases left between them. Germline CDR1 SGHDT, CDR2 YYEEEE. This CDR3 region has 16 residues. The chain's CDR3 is CASSLSGQRGIQPQHF. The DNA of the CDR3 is TGTGCCAGCAGCCTATCCGGCCAAAGAGGGATTCAGCCCCAGCATTTT.

CDR3 nucleotides: TGTGCCACCAGTGATTCGTGGGAGGACGGAGCTTTCTTT. Its protein product is CATSDSWEDGAFF. The chain uses TRBV24-1 and TRBJ1-1; no definite D call. CDR1 is KGHDR and CDR2 is SFDVKD in the germline V gene. Between the trimmed V and J ends, which lost 2 bases and 10 bases, there was a span of 13 bases. The CDR3 contains 13 residues.

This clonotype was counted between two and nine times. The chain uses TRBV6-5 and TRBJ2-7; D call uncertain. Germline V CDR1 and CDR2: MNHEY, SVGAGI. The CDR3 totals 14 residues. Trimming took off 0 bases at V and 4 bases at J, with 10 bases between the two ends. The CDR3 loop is CASSYSMGRYEQYF. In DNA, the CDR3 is TGTGCCAGCAGTTACTCGATGGGCAGGTACGAGCAGTACTTC.